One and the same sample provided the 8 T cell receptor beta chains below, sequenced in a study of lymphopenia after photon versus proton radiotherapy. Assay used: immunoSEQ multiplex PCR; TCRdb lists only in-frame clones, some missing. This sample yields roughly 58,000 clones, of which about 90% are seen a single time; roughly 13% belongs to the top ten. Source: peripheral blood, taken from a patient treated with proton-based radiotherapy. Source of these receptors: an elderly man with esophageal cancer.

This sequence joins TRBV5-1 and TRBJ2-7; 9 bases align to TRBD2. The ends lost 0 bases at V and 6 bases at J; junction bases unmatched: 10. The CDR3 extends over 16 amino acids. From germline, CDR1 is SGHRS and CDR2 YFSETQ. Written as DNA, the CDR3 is TGCGCCAGCAGCTTGGAGATTGCGGGAGGGGGCAGCGAGCAGTACTTC. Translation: CASSLEIAGGGSEQYF.

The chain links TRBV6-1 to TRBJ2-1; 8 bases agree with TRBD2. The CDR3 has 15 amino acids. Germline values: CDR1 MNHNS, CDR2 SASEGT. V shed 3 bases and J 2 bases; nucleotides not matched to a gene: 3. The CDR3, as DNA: TGTGCCAGCAGTGACGTGGGACTAGCCTACAATGAGCAGTTCTTC. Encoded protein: CASSDVGLAYNEQFF.

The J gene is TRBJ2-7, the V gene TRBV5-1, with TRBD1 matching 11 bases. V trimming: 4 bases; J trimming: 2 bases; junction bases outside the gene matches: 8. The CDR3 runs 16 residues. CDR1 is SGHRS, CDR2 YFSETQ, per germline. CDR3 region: CASSNRRDRGTYEQYF. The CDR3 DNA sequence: TGCGCCAGCAGCAACCGGAGGGACAGGGGGACCTACGAGCAGTACTTC.

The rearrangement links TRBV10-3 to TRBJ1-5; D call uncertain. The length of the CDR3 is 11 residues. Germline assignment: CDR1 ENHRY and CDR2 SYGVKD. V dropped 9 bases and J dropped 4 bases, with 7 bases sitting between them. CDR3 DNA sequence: TGTGCCATTGGATGGAATCAGCCCCAGCATTTT. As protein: CAIGWNQPQHF.

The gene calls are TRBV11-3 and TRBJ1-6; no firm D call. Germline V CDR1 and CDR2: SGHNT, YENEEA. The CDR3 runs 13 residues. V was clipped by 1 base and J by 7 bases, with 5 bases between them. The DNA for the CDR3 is TGTGCCAGCAGCTTAGGTGGGAATTCACCCCTCCACTTT. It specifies CASSLGGNSPLHF. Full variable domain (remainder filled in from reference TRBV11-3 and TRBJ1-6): EAGVVQSPRYKIIEKKQPVAFWCNPISGHNTLYWYLQNLGQGPELLIRYENEEAVDDSQLPKDRFSAERLKGVDSTLKIQPAELGDSAVYLCASSLGGNSPLHFGNGTRLTVT.

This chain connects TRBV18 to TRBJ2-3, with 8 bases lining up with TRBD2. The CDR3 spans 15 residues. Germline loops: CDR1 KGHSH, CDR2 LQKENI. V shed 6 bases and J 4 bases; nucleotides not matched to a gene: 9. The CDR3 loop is CASSRRGGGADTQYF. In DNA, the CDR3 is TGTGCCAGCTCTAGACGGGGGGGCGGTGCAGATACGCAGTATTTT. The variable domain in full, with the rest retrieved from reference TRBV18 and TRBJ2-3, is NAGVMQNPRHLVRRRGQEARLRCSPMKGHSHVYWYRQLPEEGLKFMVYLQKENIIDESGMPKERFSAEFPKEGPSILRIQQVVRGDSAAYFCASSRRGGGADTQYFGPGTRLTVL.

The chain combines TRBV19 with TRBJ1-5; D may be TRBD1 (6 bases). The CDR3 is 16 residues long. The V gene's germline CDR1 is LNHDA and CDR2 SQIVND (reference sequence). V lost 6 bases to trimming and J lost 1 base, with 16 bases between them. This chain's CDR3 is CASRPVGQNSNQPQHF. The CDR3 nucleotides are TGTGCCAGTAGGCCCGTCGGACAGAACAGCAATCAGCCCCAGCATTTT.

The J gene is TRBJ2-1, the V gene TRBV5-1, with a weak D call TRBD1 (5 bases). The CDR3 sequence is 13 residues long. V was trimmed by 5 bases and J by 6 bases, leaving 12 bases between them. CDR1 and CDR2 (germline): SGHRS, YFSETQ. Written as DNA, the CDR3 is TGCGCCAGCAGTAAGACAGTCGGCAATGAGCAGTTCTTC. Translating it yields CASSKTVGNEQFF.